These T cell receptor beta chains were read from a single sample in a study of T cells after yellow fever vaccination. TCRdb recomputed calls from the 5' RACE reads with MiXCR, one row per CDR3 protein. This table holds about 340,000 distinct CDR3 sequences, 3.5% to 4.5% found once. The sequencing used PBMCs, collected 5 days after the yellow fever booster vaccination. The receptor set was obtained from a man younger than 30 who received the YFV17D yellow fever vaccine. CDR3s include the opening cysteine and the closing phenylalanine or tryptophan. A D gene is named only where the DNA matches it firmly. Expanded clones get a size class; other rows say once, few or many, or leave the size out.

abundance	j_gene	d_gene	v_gene	CDR3nt	CDR3aa
.	TRBJ2-7	TRBD2	TRBV4-2	TGTGCCAGCAGCCAAGATCGAGCGGGGGGGTCTCGGGAGCAGTACTTC	CASSQDRAGGSREQYF
few	TRBJ1-3	TRBD1	TRBV13	TGTGCCAGCAGCTGGGGACCGGGACAGGGACCCGGAGGTGGAAACACCATATATTTT	CASSWGPGQGPGGGNTIYF
few	TRBJ2-5	.	TRBV2	TGTGCCAGCAGTGATCCGGCATATCGACGCGAGACCCAGTACTTC	CASSDPAYRRETQYF
many	TRBJ1-5	TRBD1	TRBV20-1	TGCAGTGCTAGGTTAACAGGGGGCGGGAATCAGCCCCAGCATTTT	CSARLTGGGNQPQHF
.	TRBJ2-5	TRBD2	TRBV7-2	TGTGCCAGCAGCTTGGGGACTAGCAGTTTCTCGCGGGAGACCCAGTACTTC	CASSLGTSSFSRETQYF
.	TRBJ2-3	TRBD2	TRBV7-3	TGTGCCAGCAGCTTTCGGGGAGGGACGAGTCCTACGCAGTATTTT	CASSFRGGTSPTQYF
few	TRBJ1-1	.	TRBV19	TGTGCCAGTACCCCGGGGGGGTGGGACACTGAAGCTTTCTTT	CASTPGGWDTEAFF
many	TRBJ2-1	.	TRBV7-2	TGTGCCAGCAGTCCCTGGGAGGGGGGAAATGAGCAGTTCTTC	CASSPWEGGNEQFF
few	TRBJ1-1	.	TRBV27	TGTGCCAGCAGTTTCAACAGGGAAACTGAAGCTTTCTTT	CASSFNRETEAFF
.	TRBJ2-5	TRBD1	TRBV5-1	TGCGCCAGCAGCCGCGGGACAGGCCAAGAGACCCAGTACTTC	CASSRGTGQETQYF
.	TRBJ2-1	.	TRBV24-1	TGTGCCACCAGTCGGGCAGGGTCGGATGAGCAGTTCTTC	CATSRAGSDEQFF